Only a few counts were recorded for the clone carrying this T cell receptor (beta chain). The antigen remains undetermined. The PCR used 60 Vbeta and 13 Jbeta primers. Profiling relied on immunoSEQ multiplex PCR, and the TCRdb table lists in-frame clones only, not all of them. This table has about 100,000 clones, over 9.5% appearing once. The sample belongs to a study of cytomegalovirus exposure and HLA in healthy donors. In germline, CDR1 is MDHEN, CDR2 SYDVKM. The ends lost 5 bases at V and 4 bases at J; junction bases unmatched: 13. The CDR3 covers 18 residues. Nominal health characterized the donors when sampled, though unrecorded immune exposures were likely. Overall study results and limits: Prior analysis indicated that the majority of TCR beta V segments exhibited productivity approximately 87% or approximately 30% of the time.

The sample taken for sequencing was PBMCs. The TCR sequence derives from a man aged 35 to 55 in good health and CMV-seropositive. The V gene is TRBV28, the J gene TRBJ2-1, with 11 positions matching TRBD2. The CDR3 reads CASSTPLAGGQGYNEQFF. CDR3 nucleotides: TGTGCCAGCAGTACGCCCCTAGCGGGAGGACAAGGGTACAATGAGCAGTTCTTC. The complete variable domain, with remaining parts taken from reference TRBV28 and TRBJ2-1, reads DVKVTQSSRYLVKRTGEKVFLECVQDMDHENMFWYRQDPGLGLRLIYFSYDVKMKEKGDIPEGYSVSREKKERFSLILESASTNQTSMYLCASSTPLAGGQGYNEQFFGPGTRLTVL.